This TCR beta chain was profiled in a study of beta chain features in type 1 diabetes. Study observations and caveats: A moderate, significant TCRB CDR3 shortening appeared in type 1 diabetes across four CD4+ subsets. The naive, central memory and Treg TCRB repertoires showed an apparent similarity that was greater among patients than among healthy donors.

Notes on this clone: The target antigen is unknown.

Isolated RNA was reverse transcribed in full, so expressed TCRB transcripts were sequenced. Repertoires were generated with immunoSEQ multiplex PCR, while TCRdb's copy carries only in-frame clones and drops some. The sample carries a few hundred thousand clones, about 12% recorded once. V lost 4 bases and J lost 5, with 11 bases in between. This CDR3 is 14 amino acids long. Per the germline V gene, CDR1 is LGHNA and CDR2 is YNFKEQ. One heparinised blood draw averaging about 116 mL was given by each donor. CD45RO/CCR7/CD25/CD127/CD95/CD27 separated CD4+ naive, central memory, regulatory and stem cell-like memory cells by sorting.

Sequences were obtained from naive CD4+ T cells from blood. This TCR was recovered from a woman younger than 35 with type 1 diabetes. This rearrangement joins TRBV4-2 to TRBJ2-2, with D unclear. The CDR3 nucleotides read TGTGCCAGCAGCCCCCAACTGAGAACCGGGGAGCTGTTTTTT. Amino acids: CASSPQLRTGELFF.